This TCR beta chain came from a study of cytomegalovirus exposure and HLA in healthy donors. Study-level results: The authors later found TCR association rates varying by HLA locus, with DRB1 most and HLA-C fewest.

With 60 Vbeta and 13 Jbeta primers, the PCR was carried out. The authors' processing: The authors later counted 65 million to 90 million unique TCR beta chains, around 9.9 million of them shared. The data were produced by immunoSEQ multiplex PCR, yet TCRdb's version contains in-frame clones alone and is incomplete. D and trimming were read from the DNA, whereas the V and J calls and clone size are those reported in that table. The sample yields about 67,000 clones, 68% seen once. The CDR3 loop spans 17 amino acids. Germline assignment: CDR1 MNHNS and CDR2 SASEGT. V lost 0 bases to trimming and J lost 1 base; unmatched junction nucleotides: 5. Concerning this clone itself: Its antigen remains unknown.

Despite likely unrecorded immune exposures, the donors were nominally healthy at the time of sampling. The clonotype originates from a woman aged 25 to 45 in good health and CMV-seronegative. The J gene is TRBJ2-3, the V gene TRBV6-1, with TRBD2 identical over 9 bases. Sequenced material: PBMCs. Here the CDR3 reads CASSEASSSGGTDTQYF. The DNA of the CDR3 is TGTGCCAGCAGTGAAGCGAGCTCTAGCGGGGGCACAGATACGCAGTATTTT.